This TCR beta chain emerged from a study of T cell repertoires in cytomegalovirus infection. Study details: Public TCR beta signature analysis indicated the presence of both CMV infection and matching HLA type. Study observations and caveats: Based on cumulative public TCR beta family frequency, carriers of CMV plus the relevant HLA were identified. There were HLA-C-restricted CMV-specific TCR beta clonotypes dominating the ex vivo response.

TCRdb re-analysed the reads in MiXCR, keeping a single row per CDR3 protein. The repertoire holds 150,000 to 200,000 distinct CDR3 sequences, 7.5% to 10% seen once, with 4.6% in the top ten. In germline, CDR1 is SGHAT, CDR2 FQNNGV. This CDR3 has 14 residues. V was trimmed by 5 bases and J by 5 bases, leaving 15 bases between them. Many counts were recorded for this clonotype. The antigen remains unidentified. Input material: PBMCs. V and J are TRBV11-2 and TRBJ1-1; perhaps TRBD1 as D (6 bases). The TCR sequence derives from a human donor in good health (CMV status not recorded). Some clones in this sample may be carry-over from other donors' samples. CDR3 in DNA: TGTGCCAGCAGCCCTGCGGGGGCGGGAACTGAAGCTTTCTTT. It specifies CASSPAGAGTEAFF.